The T cell receptor beta chain under discussion was sequenced for a study of Ad26.COV2.S vaccination and SARS-CoV-2 variants. Broader study findings: Using TCR breadth and depth analyses may have led to underestimated total T cell responses. The study found similar non-spike TCR breadth in vaccine and placebo recipients. Compared with placebo recipients, vaccine recipients had higher spike-specific TCR breadth. Substantial response breadth was reportedly seen for spike-specific CD8+ and CD4+ T cells after vaccination.

Germline CDR1 LGHNA, CDR2 YSLEER. V gave up 0 bases and J gave up 0 bases, with 11 bases separating them. The CDR3 length is 16 residues. Some clones are missing from TCRdb's copy, which holds only in-frame ones; the method was immunoSEQ multiplex PCR. Of roughly 140,000 clones in the sample, around 86% were seen once. About this clone itself: The antigen is not known.

The chain has TRBV4-3 and TRBJ1-2; weak D call: TRBD1 (5 bases). Here the sequenced sample was peripheral blood, taken after recovery from COVID-19. The clonotype originates from a human donor who had recovered from COVID-19. CDR3 amino acids: CASSQDRDGPNYGYTF. CDR3 DNA sequence: TGCGCCAGCAGCCAAGATCGGGACGGTCCTAACTATGGCTACACCTTC.